Detailed here is one TCR beta chain. This probably arose from a read error, given a far larger clone one base away. This sample includes further DNA sequences coding for the same CDR3. The entry originates in a study of blood T cell repertoires in COVID-19. Profiled with immunoSEQ multiplex PCR; TCRdb holds only in-frame clones, not every one. The repertoire holds 65,000 or so clones, with approximately 83% as singletons. This CDR3 has 14 amino acids. Germline loops: CDR1 SGDLS, CDR2 YYNGEE. The V end was cut by 4 bases, the J end by 3 bases, with 13 bases between. This TCR derives from a man between 25 and 39 years old with COVID-19, enrolled during active disease. The genes are TRBV9 and TRBJ2-5; D possibly corresponds to TRBD2 (5 bases). The sequenced material came from peripheral blood. CDR3: CASSPDDGEETQYF. CDR3 sequence (DNA): TGTGCCAGCAGCCCTGACGACGGGGAAGAGACCCAGTACTTC.